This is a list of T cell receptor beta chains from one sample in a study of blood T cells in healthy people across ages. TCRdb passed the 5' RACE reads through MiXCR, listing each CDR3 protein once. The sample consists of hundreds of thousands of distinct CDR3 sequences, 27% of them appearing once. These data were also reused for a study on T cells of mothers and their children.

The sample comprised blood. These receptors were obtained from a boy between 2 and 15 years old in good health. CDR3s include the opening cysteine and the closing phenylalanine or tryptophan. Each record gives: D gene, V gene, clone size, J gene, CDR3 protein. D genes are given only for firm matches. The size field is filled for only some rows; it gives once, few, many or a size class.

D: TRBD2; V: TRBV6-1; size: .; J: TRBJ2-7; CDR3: CASSLQAGDPYEQYF
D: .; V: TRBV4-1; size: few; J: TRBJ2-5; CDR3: CASSQAGTPETQYF
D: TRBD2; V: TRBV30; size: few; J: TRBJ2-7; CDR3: CAWSVRRLAGEQYF
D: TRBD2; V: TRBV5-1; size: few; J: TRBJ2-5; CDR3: CASREAAGVPQETQYF
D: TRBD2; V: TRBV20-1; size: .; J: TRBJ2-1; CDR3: CSARLGLAVNEQFF
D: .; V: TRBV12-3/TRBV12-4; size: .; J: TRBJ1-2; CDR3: CASSTPNGYTF
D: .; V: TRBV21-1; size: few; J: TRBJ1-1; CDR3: CASSKKHDRAGTEAFF
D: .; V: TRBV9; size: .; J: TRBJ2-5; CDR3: CASSVNREGHQETQYF
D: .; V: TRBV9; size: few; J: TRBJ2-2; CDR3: CASSVQGTPTNTGELFF
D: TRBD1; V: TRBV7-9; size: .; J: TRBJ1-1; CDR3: CASSSGPDRVATEAFF
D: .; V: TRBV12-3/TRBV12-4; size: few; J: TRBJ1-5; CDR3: CASRDQGNQPQHF
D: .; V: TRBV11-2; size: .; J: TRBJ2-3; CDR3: CASSLNLALTDTQYF
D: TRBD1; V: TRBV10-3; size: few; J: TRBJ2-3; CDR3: CAISTTTGGITDTQYF
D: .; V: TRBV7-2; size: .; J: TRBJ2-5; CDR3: CASSLEGTVRTQYF
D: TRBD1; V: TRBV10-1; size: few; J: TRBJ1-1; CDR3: CASPLGQGGTEAFF
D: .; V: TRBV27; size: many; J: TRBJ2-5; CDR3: CASSPRGFETQYF
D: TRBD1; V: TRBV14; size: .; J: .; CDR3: CASSQDQGRDRVYWNEQYF
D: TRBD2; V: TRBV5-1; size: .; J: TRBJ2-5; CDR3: CASSIGTSVPETQYF
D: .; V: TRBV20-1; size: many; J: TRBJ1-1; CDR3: CSASQGWGNTEAFF
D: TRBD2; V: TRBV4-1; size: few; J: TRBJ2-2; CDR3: CASSQENSGRAIGELFF
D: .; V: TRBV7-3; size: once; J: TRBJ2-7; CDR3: CASSLRPGYEQYF
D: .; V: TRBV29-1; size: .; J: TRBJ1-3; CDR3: CSVDGRSSGNTIYF
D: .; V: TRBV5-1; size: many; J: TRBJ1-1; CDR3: CASSLDRGNTEAFF
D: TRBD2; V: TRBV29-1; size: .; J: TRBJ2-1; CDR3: CSVEGPLAGEVNNEQFF
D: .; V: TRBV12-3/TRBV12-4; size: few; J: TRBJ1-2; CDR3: CASSLTQGQIGGYTF
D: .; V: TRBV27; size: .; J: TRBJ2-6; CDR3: CASSLVAGASSGANVLTF
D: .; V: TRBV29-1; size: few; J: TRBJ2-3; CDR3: CSVAARGTDTQYF